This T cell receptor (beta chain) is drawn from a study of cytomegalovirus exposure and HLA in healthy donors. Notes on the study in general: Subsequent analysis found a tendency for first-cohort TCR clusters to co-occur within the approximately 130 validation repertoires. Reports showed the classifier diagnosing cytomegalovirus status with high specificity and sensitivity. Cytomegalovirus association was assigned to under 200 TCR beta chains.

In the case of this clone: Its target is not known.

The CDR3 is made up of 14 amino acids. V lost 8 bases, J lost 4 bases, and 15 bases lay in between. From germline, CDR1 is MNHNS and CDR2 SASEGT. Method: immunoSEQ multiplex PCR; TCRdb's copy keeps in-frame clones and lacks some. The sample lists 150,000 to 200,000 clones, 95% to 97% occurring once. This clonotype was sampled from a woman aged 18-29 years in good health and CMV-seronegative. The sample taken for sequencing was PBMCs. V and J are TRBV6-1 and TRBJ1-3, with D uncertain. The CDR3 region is CASGTGSRGNTIYF. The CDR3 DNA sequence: TGTGCCAGCGGAACCGGGTCGAGGGGAAACACCATATATTTT.